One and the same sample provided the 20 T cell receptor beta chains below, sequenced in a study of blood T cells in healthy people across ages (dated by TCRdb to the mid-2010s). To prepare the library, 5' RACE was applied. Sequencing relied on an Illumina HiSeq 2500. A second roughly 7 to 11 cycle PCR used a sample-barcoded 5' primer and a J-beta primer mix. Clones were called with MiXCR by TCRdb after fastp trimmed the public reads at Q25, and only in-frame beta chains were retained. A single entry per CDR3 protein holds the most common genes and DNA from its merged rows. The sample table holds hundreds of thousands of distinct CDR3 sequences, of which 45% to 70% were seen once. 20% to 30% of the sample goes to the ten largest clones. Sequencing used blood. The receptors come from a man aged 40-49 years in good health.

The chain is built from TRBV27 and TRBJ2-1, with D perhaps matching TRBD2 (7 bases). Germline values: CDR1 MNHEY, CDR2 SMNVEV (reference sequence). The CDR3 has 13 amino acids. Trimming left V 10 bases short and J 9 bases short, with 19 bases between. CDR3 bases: TGTGCCACCTACGAGGGAGGGGGTGGTGAGCAGTTCTTC. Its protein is CATYEGGGGEQFF.

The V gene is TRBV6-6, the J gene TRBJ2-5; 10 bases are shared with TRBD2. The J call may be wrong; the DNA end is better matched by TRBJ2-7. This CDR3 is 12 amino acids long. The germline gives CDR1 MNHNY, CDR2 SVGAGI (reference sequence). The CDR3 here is CASSIAGGEQYF. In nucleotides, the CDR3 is TGTGCCAGCAGTATAGCGGGGGGCGAGCAGTACTTC.

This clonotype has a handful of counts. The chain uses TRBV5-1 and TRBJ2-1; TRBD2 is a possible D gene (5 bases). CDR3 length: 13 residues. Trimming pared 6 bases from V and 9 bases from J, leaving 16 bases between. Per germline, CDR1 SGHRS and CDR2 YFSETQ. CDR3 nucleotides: TGCGCCAGCATGCGGGCCGTCCGTCGTGAGCAGTTCTTC. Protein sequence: CASMRAVRREQFF.

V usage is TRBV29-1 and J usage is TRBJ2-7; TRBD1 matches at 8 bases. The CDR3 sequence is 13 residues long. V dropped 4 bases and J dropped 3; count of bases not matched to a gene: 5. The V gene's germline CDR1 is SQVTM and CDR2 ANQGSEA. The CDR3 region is CSVVGTGSYEQYF. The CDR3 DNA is TGCAGCGTTGTTGGGACAGGTAGCTACGAGCAGTACTTC.

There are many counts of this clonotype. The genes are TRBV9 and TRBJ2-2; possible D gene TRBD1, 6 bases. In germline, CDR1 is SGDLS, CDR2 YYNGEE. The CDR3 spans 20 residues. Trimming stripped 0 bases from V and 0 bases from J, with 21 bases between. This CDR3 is CASSVELGVITGTNTGELFF. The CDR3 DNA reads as TGTGCCAGCAGCGTAGAGTTGGGGGTTATCACAGGGACGAACACCGGGGAGCTGTTTTTT.

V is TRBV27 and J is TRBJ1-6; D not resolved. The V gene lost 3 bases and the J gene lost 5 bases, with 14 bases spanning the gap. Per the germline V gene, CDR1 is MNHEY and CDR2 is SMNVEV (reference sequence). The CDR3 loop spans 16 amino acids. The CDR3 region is CASSFFSLGDNSPLHF. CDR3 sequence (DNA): TGTGCCAGCAGTTTTTTTTCCCTCGGGGATAATTCACCCCTCCACTTT.

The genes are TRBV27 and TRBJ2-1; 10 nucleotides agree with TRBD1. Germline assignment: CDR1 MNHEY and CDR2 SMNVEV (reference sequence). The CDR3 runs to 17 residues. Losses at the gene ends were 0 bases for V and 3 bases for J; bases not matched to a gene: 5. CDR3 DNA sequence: TGTGCCAGCAGTTTATCTTGGACAGGGGGACTCTACAATGAGCAGTTCTTC. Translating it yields CASSLSWTGGLYNEQFF.

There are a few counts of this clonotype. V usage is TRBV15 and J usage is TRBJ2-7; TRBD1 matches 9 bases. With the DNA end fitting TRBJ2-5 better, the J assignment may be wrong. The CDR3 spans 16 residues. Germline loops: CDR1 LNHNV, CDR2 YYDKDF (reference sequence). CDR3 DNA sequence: TGTGCCACCAGCAGAGATCGGGGACAGGGAAGAGAGACCCAGTACTTC. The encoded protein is CATSRDRGQGRETQYF.

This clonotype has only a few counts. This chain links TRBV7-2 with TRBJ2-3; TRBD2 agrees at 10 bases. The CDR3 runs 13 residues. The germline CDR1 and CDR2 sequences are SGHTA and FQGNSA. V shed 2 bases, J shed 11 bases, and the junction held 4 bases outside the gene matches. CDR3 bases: TGTGCCAGCAGCTTAAGGATAGCGGGGGGGCAGTATTTT. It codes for CASSLRIAGGQYF.

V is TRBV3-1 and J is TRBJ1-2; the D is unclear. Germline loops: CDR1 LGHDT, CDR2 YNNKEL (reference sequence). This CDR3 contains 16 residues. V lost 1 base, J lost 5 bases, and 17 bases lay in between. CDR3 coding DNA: TGTGCCAGCAGCCAAGGGGCGAATCGAGGAGCATATGGCTACACCTTC. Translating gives CASSQGANRGAYGYTF. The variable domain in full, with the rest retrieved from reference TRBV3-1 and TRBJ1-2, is DTAVSQTPKYLVTQMGNDKSIKCEQNLGHDTMYWYKQDSKKFLKIMFSYNNKELIINETVPNRFSPKSPDKAHLNLHINSLELGDSAVYFCASSQGANRGAYGYTFGSGTRLTVV.

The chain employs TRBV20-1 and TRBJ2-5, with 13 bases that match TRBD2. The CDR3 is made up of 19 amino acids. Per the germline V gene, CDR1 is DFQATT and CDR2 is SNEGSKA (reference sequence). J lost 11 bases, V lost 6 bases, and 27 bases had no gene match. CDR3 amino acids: CSALRLGQPGTSGDHEQYF. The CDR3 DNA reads TGCAGTGCCCTTAGGCTAGGACAGCCCGGGACTAGCGGGGATCATGAGCAGTACTTC.

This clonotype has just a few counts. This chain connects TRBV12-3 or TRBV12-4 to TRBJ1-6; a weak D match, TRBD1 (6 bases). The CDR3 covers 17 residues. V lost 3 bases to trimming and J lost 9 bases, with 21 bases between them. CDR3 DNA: TGTGCCAGCAGTTTTGGTCTTAGGGTTTTAGGGGGTTCACCCCTCCACTTT. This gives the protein CASSFGLRVLGGSPLHF.

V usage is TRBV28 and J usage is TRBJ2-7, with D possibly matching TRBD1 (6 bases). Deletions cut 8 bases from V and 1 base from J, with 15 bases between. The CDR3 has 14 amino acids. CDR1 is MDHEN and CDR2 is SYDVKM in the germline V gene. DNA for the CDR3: TGTGCCAGCGGCACCGGGACAAGATCCTACGAGCAGTACTTC. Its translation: CASGTGTRSYEQYF.

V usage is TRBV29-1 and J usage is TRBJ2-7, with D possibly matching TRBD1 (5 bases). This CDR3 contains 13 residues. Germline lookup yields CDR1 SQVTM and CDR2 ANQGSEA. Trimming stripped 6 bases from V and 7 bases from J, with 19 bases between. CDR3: CSVVTGLMGEQYF. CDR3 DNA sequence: TGCAGCGTAGTCACAGGCCTAATGGGGGAGCAGTACTTC.

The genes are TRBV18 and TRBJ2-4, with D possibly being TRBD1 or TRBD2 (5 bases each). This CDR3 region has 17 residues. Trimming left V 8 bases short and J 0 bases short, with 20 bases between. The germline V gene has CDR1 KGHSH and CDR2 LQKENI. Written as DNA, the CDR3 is TGTGCCAGCGCGGAACCGGGACGGGGAATAGCCAAAAACATTCAGTACTTC. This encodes CASAEPGRGIAKNIQYF.

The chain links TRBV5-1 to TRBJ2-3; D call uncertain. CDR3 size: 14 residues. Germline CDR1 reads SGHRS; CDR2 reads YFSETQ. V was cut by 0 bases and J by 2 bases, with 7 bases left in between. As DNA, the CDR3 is TGCGCCAGCAGCTTGGGGTACCCCACAGATACGCAGTATTTT. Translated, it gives CASSLGYPTDTQYF.

CDR3 residues: CASSEGVGPVGLFF. The CDR3, as DNA: TGTGCCAGCAGTGAAGGGGTGGGACCGGTAGGGCTGTTCTTC. V gene TRBV6-1 combines with J gene TRBJ2-1; either TRBD1 or TRBD2 may fit D (5 bases each). V was shortened by 1 base and J by 15 bases, with 19 bases between the two germline ends. Looked up from germline, CDR1 is MNHNS and CDR2 is SASEGT. This CDR3 is built from 14 residues.

The CDR3 reads CASSSGAGLGLAGGKYNEQFF. CDR3 bases: TGTGCCAGCAGCTCAGGGGCCGGTCTTGGGCTAGCGGGGGGAAAATACAATGAGCAGTTCTTC. The V and J genes are TRBV11-2 and TRBJ2-1, with 11 bases that match TRBD2. CDR1 SGHAT and CDR2 FQNNGV come from the germline V gene. The CDR3 totals 21 residues. The ends lost 4 bases at V and 4 bases at J; junction bases unmatched: 21.

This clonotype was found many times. The CDR3 loop is CASSLVPGDRADTQYF. The CDR3 nucleotides are TGTGCCAGCAGCTTAGTACCGGGGGATCGCGCAGATACGCAGTATTTT. The chain employs TRBV7-2 and TRBJ2-3, with a possible D match to TRBD2 (6 bases). The germline V gene has CDR1 SGHTA and CDR2 FQGNSA. The ends were cut back, 1 base at V and 4 bases at J, with 15 bases in the middle. This CDR3 spans 16 amino acids.

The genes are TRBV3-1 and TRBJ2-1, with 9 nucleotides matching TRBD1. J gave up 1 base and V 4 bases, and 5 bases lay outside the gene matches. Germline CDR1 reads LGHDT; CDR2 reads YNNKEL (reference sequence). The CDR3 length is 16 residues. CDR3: CASSRRGTGSYNEQFF. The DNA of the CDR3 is TGTGCCAGCAGCCGGAGGGGGACAGGGTCCTACAATGAGCAGTTCTTC.